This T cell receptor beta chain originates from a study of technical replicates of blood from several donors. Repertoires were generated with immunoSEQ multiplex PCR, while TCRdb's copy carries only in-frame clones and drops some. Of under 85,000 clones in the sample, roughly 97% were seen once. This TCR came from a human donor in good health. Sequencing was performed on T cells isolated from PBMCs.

The CDR3 reads CASSSRTRQGGYTF. The DNA of the CDR3 is TGTGCCAGCAGTTCCCGGACAAGGCAAGGTGGCTACACCTTC. This chain uses TRBV28 with TRBJ1-2, with D possibly TRBD1 on 5 matching bases. There are 14 residues in the CDR3. V was pared by 4 bases and J by 7 bases, with 16 bases between. Germline CDR1 MDHEN, CDR2 SYDVKM.